Listed here are 18 T cell receptor beta chains from one sample, sequenced in a study of T cells in Graves' hyperthyroidism and ophthalmopathy. RNA transcripts gave rise to amplified TCR beta CDR3 regions. A first-round RT-PCR of the TCR CDR3 used the HTBI primer set. TCRdb re-called the multiplex PCR reads through MiXCR, storing one row per CDR3 protein. This table has nearly 600,000 distinct CDR3 sequences, around 13% appearing once. What was sequenced was blood. The source is a woman in her 30s with Graves' hyperthyroidism that later progressed to Graves' ophthalmopathy.

V is TRBV25-1 and J is TRBJ1-2, with a possible D match to TRBD1 (6 bases). V shed 4 bases and J shed 5 bases, with 14 bases lying between them. The CDR3 spans 14 residues. Germline CDR1 MGHDK, CDR2 SYGVNS. The chain's CDR3 is CASSGIRGGYGYTF. CDR3 coding DNA: TGTGCCAGCAGTGGAATAAGAGGGGGATATGGCTACACCTTC.

This clonotype was found many times. A read error may produce the germline difference seen at one junction end. The chain carries TRBV2 and TRBJ1-2, with D perhaps matching TRBD1 (6 bases). Germline V gene sequence: CDR1 SNHLY, CDR2 FYNNEI. The CDR3 is 15 residues long. The CDR3 reads CASSEGGMGHYGYTF. The DNA for the CDR3 is TGTGCCAGCAGCGAAGGGGGGATGGGGCACTATGGCTACACCTTC.

The chain joins TRBV14 to TRBJ2-7; D is tentatively TRBD1 or TRBD2 (6 bases each). CDR3 size: 14 residues. V lost 4 bases and J 2 bases, leaving 12 bases between the germline ends. Germline CDR1 is SGHDN and CDR2 is FVKESK. The CDR3: CASSPGGIPYEQYF. As DNA, the CDR3 is TGTGCCAGCAGCCCCGGGGGCATACCCTACGAGCAGTACTTC.

This clonotype was counted ten times or more. CDR3 coding DNA: TGTGCCAGTGCTGGGACCAGTCAAGAGACCCAGTACTTC. It specifies CASAGTSQETQYF. The chain has TRBV19 and TRBJ2-5; D may correspond to TRBD1 or TRBD2 (5 bases each). Per the germline V gene, CDR1 is LNHDA and CDR2 is SQIVND (reference sequence). Trimming took 8 bases from V and 2 from J, leaving 12 bases between them. CDR3 length: 13 amino acids.

This clonotype was counted many times. The chain combines TRBV12-3 or TRBV12-4 with TRBJ2-3; 9 nucleotides agree with TRBD2. Trimming took 7 bases from V and 3 from J; bases not matched to a gene: 11. The CDR3 is 16 residues long. The DNA for the CDR3 is TGTGCCAGCACCACCGGGGCGGGAGGGGGGACAGATACGCAGTATTTT. Translated, it gives CASTTGAGGGTDTQYF.

This clonotype was seen repeatedly, ten times or more. The V and J genes are TRBV7-9 and TRBJ2-7; either TRBD1 or TRBD2 may fit D (5 bases each). V dropped 5 bases and J dropped 0 bases, with 11 bases sitting between them. This CDR3 region has 14 residues. CDR1 SEHNR and CDR2 FQNEAQ come from the germline V gene (reference sequence). The CDR3 reads CASSGDPNSYEQYF. The CDR3 region has the DNA TGTGCCAGCAGCGGGGACCCCAACTCCTACGAGCAGTACTTC.

This clonotype was found many times. This rearrangement joins TRBV20-1 to TRBJ1-2, with D possibly being TRBD1 (6 bases). The CDR3 has 14 residues. Trimming stripped 5 bases from V and 8 bases from J, with 21 bases between. Germline V lookup: CDR1 DFQATT, CDR2 SNEGSKA (reference sequence). DNA of the CDR3: TGCAGTGCTCCGACCTCCCAAGGGGGGCGAGGCTACACCTTC. Protein sequence: CSAPTSQGGRGYTF.

This clonotype was observed many times. The gene calls are TRBV6-2 or TRBV6-3 and TRBJ2-1; D is possibly TRBD2 (5 bases). The CDR3 consists of 16 residues. Germline loops: CDR1 MNHEY, CDR2 SVGEGT. V lost 2 bases and J 3 bases, leaving 14 bases between the germline ends. CDR3: CASSYGGRLGYNEQFF. CDR3 coding DNA: TGTGCCAGCAGTTACGGTGGGAGATTAGGCTACAATGAGCAGTTCTTC.

This clonotype was picked up many times. The V gene is TRBV18, the J gene TRBJ1-1; D not resolved. Germline values: CDR1 KGHSH, CDR2 LQKENI. Deletions cut 5 bases from V and 1 base from J, with 14 bases between. The CDR3 length is 15 residues. CDR3 DNA sequence: TGTGCCAGCTCAGATAGTAGGCAGGCGAACACTGAAGCTTTCTTT. Protein product: CASSDSRQANTEAFF.

This clonotype was counted ten times or more. V and J are TRBV28 and TRBJ1-6; tentative D call: TRBD1 (6 bases). The CDR3 is 16 residues long. Germline CDR1 is MDHEN and CDR2 is SYDVKM. V was cut by 4 bases and J by 7 bases, with 17 bases left in between. CDR3 DNA sequence: TGTGCCAGCAGTTCTGACAGGACGGAGACCAATTCACCCCTCCACTTT. Translating it yields CASSSDRTETNSPLHF.

The chain's CDR3 is CATTVGPTYEQYF. CDR3 DNA sequence: TGTGCCACGACTGTCGGGCCAACCTACGAGCAGTACTTC. The J gene is TRBJ2-7, the V gene TRBV7-8; D is unclear. CDR1 and CDR2 from the germline V gene are SGHVS and FQNEAQ. CDR3 size: 13 residues. Trimming left V 10 bases short and J 2 bases short, with 15 bases between.

A note on this clonotype: This may come from a read error, since a much larger clone is one base off. The V gene is TRBV10-3, the J gene TRBJ2-1; TRBD2 matches at 9 bases. CDR1 and CDR2 (germline): ENHRY, SYGVKD. The CDR3 extends over 17 amino acids. CDR3 sequence reads: CAISEVRLAELYNEEFF. CDR3 coding DNA: TGTGCCATCAGTGAAGTTCGACTAGCGGAGTTGTACAATGAGGAGTTCTTC.

Details on this clonotype: This is likely a read error, given that the CDR3 carries no conserved phenylalanine or tryptophan at its end. V and J are TRBV3-1 and TRBJ2-1; D possibly corresponds to TRBD2 (5 bases). The CDR3 loop spans 15 amino acids. CDR1 LGHDT and CDR2 YNNKEL come from the germline V gene (reference sequence). Between the trimmed V and J ends, which lost 2 bases and 2 bases, there was a span of 10 bases. CDR3 in amino acids: CASSQTSPAYNEQFL. As DNA, the CDR3 is TGTGCCAGCAGCCAAACTAGTCCCGCCTACAATGAGCAGTTCCTC.

This clonotype was seen repeatedly, ten times or more. The chain joins TRBV20-1 to TRBJ1-1; D is ambiguous. Trimming left V 3 bases short and J 3 bases short, with 14 bases between. Germline-derived CDR1 and CDR2 are DFQATT and SNEGSKA (reference sequence). The CDR3 extends over 14 amino acids. CDR3 in DNA: TGCAGTGCTAGGCCCCTTGGGTCGGACACTGAAGCTTTCTTT. This translates into CSARPLGSDTEAFF.

This clonotype has ten or more counts. The chain employs TRBV3-1 and TRBJ1-3, with no clear D. Germline V CDR1 and CDR2: LGHDT, YNNKEL (reference sequence). This CDR3 comprises 16 residues. With 1 base removed from V and 0 bases from J, the gap between germline ends came to 10 bases. CDR3 in DNA: TGTGCCAGCAGCCAAGGGCGACGCGTCTCTGGAAACACCATATATTTT. Amino acid sequence: CASSQGRRVSGNTIYF.

This clonotype has at least ten counts. The V call is TRBV20-1, the J call TRBJ2-1, with 12 positions matching TRBD2. CDR1 and CDR2 from the germline V gene are DFQATT and SNEGSKA (reference sequence). The V gene end was trimmed by 0 bases and the J gene end by 5 bases; junction bases not matched to a gene: 5. CDR3 length: 16 amino acids. CDR3 amino acids: CSARDPGLAGHNEQFF. The CDR3 region has the DNA TGCAGTGCTAGAGATCCGGGACTAGCGGGCCACAATGAGCAGTTCTTC.

This rearrangement joins TRBV19 to TRBJ1-4; 9 bases are a match to TRBD1. Germline V lookup: CDR1 LNHDA, CDR2 SQIVND (reference sequence). The CDR3 has 18 residues. V dropped 5 bases and J dropped 0; count of bases not matched to a gene: 10. Here the CDR3 reads CASSPRTGAPTTNEKLFF. The CDR3 coding sequence is TGTGCCAGTAGTCCACGGACAGGGGCCCCGACAACTAATGAAAAACTGTTTTTT.

This clonotype was seen many times. V and J are TRBV9 and TRBJ2-7; 7 positions agree with TRBD2. The CDR3 covers 14 residues. Germline assignment: CDR1 SGDLS and CDR2 YYNGEE. V trimming: 3 bases; J trimming: 3 bases; junction bases outside the gene matches: 6. CDR3 coding DNA: TGTGCCAGCAGCGGTGGGGGGGGTCGCTACGAGCAGTACTTC. Its translation is CASSGGGGRYEQYF.